Listed here are 32 T cell receptor beta chains from one sample, sequenced in a study of T cell responses to AZD1222 COVID-19 vaccine. Clones were sequenced by immunoSEQ multiplex PCR, and TCRdb holds only the in-frame ones, with some missing. The table has around 130,000 clones, 88% seen once. The sample was peripheral blood, taken on day 0 of MenACWY control vaccination. These TCRs come from an adult in good health.

The chain combines TRBV7-9 with TRBJ2-6; D is unresolved. Germline V gene lookup returns CDR1 SEHNR and CDR2 FQNEAQ (reference sequence). The V end was cut by 3 bases, the J end by 4 bases, with 1 base between. The CDR3 is 12 residues long. Written as DNA, the CDR3 is TGTGCCAGCAGCTTGGGGGCCAACGTCCTGACTTTC. This translates into CASSLGANVLTF.

V is TRBV7-9 and J is TRBJ1-2, with D uncertain. The ends were cut back, 1 base at V and 3 bases at J, with 6 bases in the middle. Germline CDR1 is SEHNR and CDR2 is FQNEAQ (reference sequence). CDR3 length: 13 amino acids. This CDR3 is CASSLVRDYGYTF. For the CDR3, the DNA is TGTGCCAGCAGCTTAGTTCGGGACTATGGCTACACCTTC.

The rearrangement links TRBV11-2 to TRBJ2-5; D is undetermined. The V end was cut by 5 bases, the J end by 5 bases, with 18 bases between. This CDR3 is 15 amino acids long. Germline CDR1 SGHAT, CDR2 FQNNGV. CDR3: CASSPWTVSGETQYF. The CDR3 DNA is TGTGCCAGCAGCCCCTGGACGGTTAGTGGGGAGACCCAGTACTTC. Using reference TRBV11-2 and TRBJ2-5 for the parts outside the CDR3, the full variable domain is EAGVAQSPRYKIIEKRQSVAFWCNPISGHATLYWYQQILGQGPKLLIQFQNNGVVDDSQLPKDRFSAERLKGVDSTLKIQPAKLEDSAVYLCASSPWTVSGETQYFGPGTRLLVL.

This sequence joins TRBV5-3 and TRBJ2-1; D assignment may be TRBD1 or TRBD2 (5 bases each). TRBV5-3 is an ORF, with its function uncertain. V gave up 4 bases and J gave up 10 bases, with 21 bases separating them. The CDR3 is 15 amino acids. CDR3: CARSTDRDHGQEQFF. In DNA form, the CDR3 reads TGTGCCAGAAGCACGGACCGGGACCACGGCCAGGAGCAGTTCTTC.

The genes are TRBV2 and TRBJ2-1; 8 bases line up with TRBD2. V was pared by 7 bases and J by 9 bases, with 14 bases of the junction left unmatched. CDR1 SNHLY and CDR2 FYNNEI come from the germline V gene. This CDR3 contains 15 residues. The DNA for the CDR3 is TGTGCCAGCACCGCCGGGACTAGATACAACGGTGAGCAGTTCTTC. It encodes CASTAGTRYNGEQFF.

The chain combines TRBV18 with TRBJ2-7; perhaps D is TRBD1 or TRBD2 (5 bases each). Germline CDR1 and CDR2: KGHSH and LQKENI. The CDR3 sequence is 11 residues long. V was pared by 3 bases and J by 6 bases, with 6 bases between. CDR3 nucleotides: TGTGCCAGCTCACCCGGGGCCGAGCAGTACTTC. Translated: CASSPGAEQYF.

The genes are TRBV7-6 and TRBJ1-1; TRBD1 matches 8 bases. The length of the CDR3 is 18 residues. Per the germline V gene, CDR1 is SGHVS and CDR2 is FNYEAQ. Losses at the gene ends were 1 base for V and 0 bases for J; bases not matched to a gene: 10. The chain's CDR3 is CASSLGQGTALMNTEAFF. CDR3 nucleotide sequence: TGTGCCAGCAGCTTAGGACAGGGGACAGCCCTTATGAACACTGAAGCTTTCTTT.

The rearrangement uses TRBV28 and TRBJ1-4; tentatively, D is TRBD1 (6 bases). The CDR3 runs 16 residues. CDR1 and CDR2 (germline): MDHEN, SYDVKM. V was cut by 4 bases and J by 4 bases, with 16 bases left in between. This CDR3 is CASSSMGANHNEKLFF. The CDR3 bases are TGTGCCAGCAGTTCTATGGGGGCTAATCATAATGAAAAACTGTTTTTT.

The chain couples TRBV5-1 to TRBJ2-1; 9 nucleotides align to TRBD2. The CDR3 totals 13 residues. The V segment lost 7 bases and the J segment 6 bases; nucleotides outside the gene matches: 5. The V gene's germline CDR1 is SGHRS and CDR2 YFSETQ. In nucleotides, the CDR3 is TGCGCCAGCCGACTAGCGGAATTCAATGAGCAGTTCTTC. Its translation: CASRLAEFNEQFF.

V usage is TRBV27 and J usage is TRBJ2-7; 9 nucleotides match TRBD1. The germline V gene has CDR1 MNHEY and CDR2 SMNVEV (reference sequence). J gave up 4 bases and V 3 bases, and 1 base lay outside the gene matches. There are 13 residues in the CDR3. CDR3 DNA sequence: TGTGCCAGCAGTTTCGACAGGGGGTACGAGCAGTACTTC. Amino acid sequence: CASSFDRGYEQYF.

The chain links TRBV9 to TRBJ2-1, with a tentative D call TRBD2 (5 bases). The germline V gene encodes CDR1 SGDLS and CDR2 YYNGEE. This CDR3 has 15 amino acids. The V end was cut by 0 bases, the J end by 3 bases, with 10 bases between. This CDR3 reads CASSVGSTSYNEQFF. For the CDR3, the DNA is TGTGCCAGCAGCGTAGGAAGTACTAGCTACAATGAGCAGTTCTTC.

On this clone: Other DNA sequences from this sample encode an identical CDR3 as well. The gene calls are TRBV28 and TRBJ1-2; weak D call: TRBD1 (5 bases). The germline CDR1 and CDR2 sequences are MDHEN and SYDVKM. CDR3 length: 12 amino acids. V shed 2 bases and J shed 7 bases, with 8 bases lying between them. As DNA, the CDR3 is TGTGCCAGCAGTTTAACTGGGGGTGGCTACACCTTC. It codes for CASSLTGGGYTF.

This sequence joins TRBV27 and TRBJ2-7; no clear D. Germline loops: CDR1 MNHEY, CDR2 SMNVEV (reference sequence). This CDR3 comprises 14 residues. The V and J ends lost 9 bases and 5 bases respectively, with 20 bases between them. The CDR3 reads CASKKTLRKDEQYF. In DNA form, the CDR3 reads TGTGCCAGTAAGAAGACCCTCCGCAAGGACGAGCAGTACTTC.

This clone showed up just once. V is TRBV2 and J is TRBJ1-2; D is perhaps TRBD1 (6 bases). The V gene lost 6 bases and the J gene lost 8 bases, with 19 bases spanning the gap. The CDR3 contains 14 residues. In germline, CDR1 is SNHLY, CDR2 FYNNEI. The CDR3 spells CASSADSRDGGYTF. The CDR3 DNA follows: TGTGCCAGCAGCGCGGACAGCCGTGACGGAGGCTACACCTTC.

V is TRBV10-3 and J is TRBJ2-1; 9 bases align to TRBD2. This CDR3 spans 15 amino acids. J was trimmed by 2 bases and V by 6 bases; bases with no gene match: 5. CDR1 ENHRY and CDR2 SYGVKD come from the germline V gene. CDR3 DNA: TGTGCCATCAGAAATACTAGCGGGCCCTACAATGAGCAGTTCTTC. It encodes CAIRNTSGPYNEQFF.

The J gene is TRBJ2-1, the V gene TRBV5-6; the D gene is possibly TRBD2 (5 bases). The CDR3 covers 14 residues. V dropped 4 bases and J dropped 6 bases, with 14 bases sitting between them. Germline values: CDR1 SGHDT, CDR2 YYEEEE. This chain's CDR3 is CASSAGMDFNEQFF. CDR3 nucleotide sequence: TGTGCCAGCAGCGCCGGGATGGATTTCAATGAGCAGTTCTTC.

The chain is built from TRBV20-1 and TRBJ1-1, with TRBD1 matching 7 bases. The V and J ends lost 3 bases and 0 bases, in that order; junction bases with no gene match: 4. Germline loops: CDR1 DFQATT, CDR2 SNEGSKA (reference sequence). The CDR3 has 14 residues. This CDR3 is CSASGGGMNTEAFF. CDR3 sequence (DNA): TGCAGTGCTAGTGGAGGGGGCATGAACACTGAAGCTTTCTTT.

This chain links TRBV10-3 with TRBJ2-3, with 11 positions matching TRBD2. V lost 4 bases and J lost 0; bases outside the gene matches: 15. The CDR3 has 20 amino acids. Germline V gives CDR1 ENHRY, CDR2 SYGVKD. Here the CDR3 DNA reads TGTGCCATCAGTGGACCTTTAGCGGGAGGGCCTGAGGGAAGCACAGATACGCAGTATTTT. It is translated as CAISGPLAGGPEGSTDTQYF.

The chain is built from TRBV11-2 and TRBJ2-3; D is unclear. V was shortened by 0 bases and J by 11 bases, with 6 bases between the two germline ends. The CDR3 is 11 amino acids. Germline loops: CDR1 SGHAT, CDR2 FQNNGV. The CDR3 spells CASSLEIRQYF. The CDR3 region has the DNA TGTGCCAGCAGCTTAGAGATTCGGCAGTATTTT.

This sequence joins TRBV28 and TRBJ1-3; the D is unclear. This CDR3 contains 15 residues. Germline V gene data show CDR1 as MDHEN and CDR2 as SYDVKM. Between the trimmed V and J ends, which lost 6 bases and 6 bases, there was a span of 18 bases. In nucleotides, the CDR3 is TGTGCCAGCAGCCATTCAGGTTTTCGGGAAAACACCATATATTTT. Amino acid sequence: CASSHSGFRENTIYF.

The genes are TRBV15 and TRBJ2-7, with a tentative D call TRBD1 (6 bases). The CDR3 is 13 amino acids. V was shortened by 1 base and J by 6 bases, with 10 bases between the two germline ends. The germline V gene has CDR1 LNHNV and CDR2 YYDKDF (reference sequence). CDR3 nucleotides: TGTGCCACCAGCAGAGTACAGGGACGCGAGCAGTACTTC. It codes for CATSRVQGREQYF.

This chain joins TRBV6-5 and TRBJ1-2; TRBD1 might be the D (5 bases). The CDR3 contains 13 residues. Germline CDR1 reads MNHEY; CDR2 reads SVGAGI. Trimming left V 2 bases short and J 7 bases short, with 11 bases between. CDR3 sequence (DNA): TGTGCCAGCAGTTACGAGGGGTTGGGTGGCTACACCTTC. The encoded protein is CASSYEGLGGYTF.

J is TRBJ2-7 and V is TRBV12-3 or TRBV12-4; the D is unclear. With 6 bases removed from V and 3 bases from J, the gap between germline ends came to 6 bases. The CDR3 totals 11 residues. In nucleotides, the CDR3 is TGTGCCAGCAGCGACCTCTACGAGCAGTACTTC. It translates to CASSDLYEQYF.

This chain links TRBV2 with TRBJ1-3; 10 nucleotides align to TRBD1. With V trimmed by 5 bases and J by 2 bases, 3 bases remained unmatched. CDR3 length: 15 residues. The germline gives CDR1 SNHLY, CDR2 FYNNEI. The CDR3 nucleotides read TGTGCCAGCAGTTCCGGGACAGGGGCTGGAAACACCATATATTTT. It translates to CASSSGTGAGNTIYF.

The V call is TRBV19, the J call TRBJ1-5, with TRBD1 identical over 7 bases. Germline CDR1 reads LNHDA; CDR2 reads SQIVND (reference sequence). The CDR3 runs 13 residues. The V segment lost 8 bases and the J segment 4 bases; nucleotides outside the gene matches: 5. CDR3 sequence reads: CASVDRKNQPQHF. DNA for the CDR3: TGTGCCAGTGTGGACAGGAAAAATCAGCCCCAGCATTTT.

J is TRBJ2-3 and V is TRBV7-9, with TRBD2 identical over 9 bases. Trimming removed 3 bases from V and 0 bases from J; junction bases left unmatched: 4. Germline CDR1 SEHNR, CDR2 FQNEAQ (reference sequence). The CDR3 sequence is 16 residues long. In DNA, the CDR3 is TGTGCCAGCAGCTTGGGCGGGGGGGCTAGCACAGATACGCAGTATTTT. This gives the protein CASSLGGGASTDTQYF. Using reference TRBV7-9 and TRBJ2-3 for the parts outside the CDR3, the full variable domain is DTGVSQNPRHKITKRGQNVTFRCDPISEHNRLYWYRQTLGQGPEFLTYFQNEAQLEKSRLLSDRFSAERPKGSFSTLEIQRTEQGDSAMYLCASSLGGGASTDTQYFGPGTRLTVL.

The rearrangement uses TRBV4-1 and TRBJ2-5; 7 bases are a match to TRBD2. V trimming: 1 base; J trimming: 5 bases; junction bases outside the gene matches: 7. From germline, CDR1 is MGHRA and CDR2 YSYEKL. The CDR3 covers 15 residues. In DNA form, the CDR3 reads TGCGCCAGCAGCCAAGGGGAGGGAGCTCGGGAGACCCAGTACTTC. Its translation: CASSQGEGARETQYF.

Comment on this clone: Other DNA sequences in this sample translate to the same CDR3. The chain links TRBV5-1 to TRBJ2-7; no reliable D call. Germline V gene lookup returns CDR1 SGHRS and CDR2 YFSETQ. The length of the CDR3 is 12 residues. V lost 2 bases and J 4 bases, leaving 7 bases between the germline ends. CDR3 DNA sequence: TGCGCCAGCAGCTTCCGTGGGTACGAGCAGTACTTC. As protein: CASSFRGYEQYF.

The rearrangement joins TRBV3-1 (or the pseudogene TRBV3-2) to TRBJ2-5; no clear D gene. Germline-derived CDR1 and CDR2 are LGHDT and YNNKEL (reference sequence). V dropped 0 bases and J dropped 13 bases, with 12 bases sitting between them. This CDR3 comprises 12 residues. The CDR3 is CASSQEKRGVYF. As DNA, the CDR3 is TGTGCCAGCAGCCAAGAAAAGCGCGGAGTGTACTTC.

The chain employs TRBV4-1 and TRBJ2-7, with 9 bases fitting TRBD2. The CDR3 is made up of 16 amino acids. Germline CDR1 MGHRA, CDR2 YSYEKL. J gave up 3 bases and V 1 base, and 7 bases lay outside the gene matches. CDR3 residues: CASSQGGTSRYYEQYF. DNA for the CDR3: TGCGCCAGCAGCCAAGGCGGGACTAGCAGATACTACGAGCAGTACTTC.

Ten or more counts support this clone. The rearrangement joins TRBV11-2 to TRBJ1-4; D uncertain. Per the germline V gene, CDR1 is SGHAT and CDR2 is FQNNGV. V was clipped by 6 bases and J by 2 bases, with 10 bases between them. The CDR3 consists of 14 residues. CDR3 region: CASSQLKTNEKLFF. The DNA for the CDR3 is TGTGCCAGCAGTCAATTAAAGACTAATGAAAAACTGTTTTTT.

This clone was seen only a few times. The chain uses TRBV19 and TRBJ2-7; the D call may be TRBD1 or TRBD2 (7 bases each). V was trimmed by 6 bases and J by 1 base, leaving 13 bases between them. The germline gives CDR1 LNHDA, CDR2 SQIVND (reference sequence). The CDR3 totals 14 residues. For the CDR3, the DNA is TGTGCCAGTAGCCTCAGGGGGGGGTCCTACGAGCAGTACTTC. This gives the protein CASSLRGGSYEQYF.